This TCR beta chain was recorded in a study of T cells after yellow fever vaccination. TCRdb re-called the 5' RACE reads through MiXCR, storing one row per CDR3 protein. The sample shows about 69,000 distinct CDR3 sequences, approximately 5% of them seen only once. This clonotype was detected ten times or more. Trimming took 3 bases from V and 5 from J, leaving 10 bases between them. From germline, CDR1 is DFQATT and CDR2 SNEGSKA (reference sequence). This CDR3 is 12 amino acids long. V usage is TRBV20-1 and J usage is TRBJ1-2; possibly TRBD1 for D (5 bases). The sample here was CD4+ T cells sorted from PBMCs, taken more than 14 days after the first yellow fever vaccination. The clonotype originates from a man aged 18 to 30 who received the YFV17D yellow fever vaccine. CDR3 amino acids: CSASETVYGYTF. The CDR3 region has the DNA TGCAGTGCTAGTGAGACAGTGTATGGCTACACCTTC.